The 15 T cell receptor beta chains presented below share a single source sample, sequenced in a study of blood T cell repertoires in COVID-19 (dated by TCRdb to the early 2020s). Libraries were prepared through the immunoSEQ multiplex PCR assay. TCRdb stores this immuneACCESS table with in-frame sequences only. Part of the clones is absent; in the studies checked, under half of the shortfall reflects unresolved V genes, and no reason is known for the rest. Present in this sample are roughly 300,000 clones, 80% to 90% of which were seen just once. The top ten clonotypes cover 12% of the sample. Sequences were obtained from peripheral blood. The receptors here all came from a woman in her 30s with COVID-19, enrolled during active disease.

The chain uses TRBV27 and TRBJ2-1; 8 nucleotides match TRBD2. J gave up 4 bases and V 5 bases, and 10 bases lay outside the gene matches. The CDR3 sequence is 16 residues long. CDR1 and CDR2 (germline): MNHEY, SMNVEV (reference sequence). This chain's CDR3 is CASSPPRGGRYNEQFF. CDR3 bases: TGTGCCAGCAGTCCCCCGCGCGGGGGGAGGTACAATGAGCAGTTCTTC.

The gene calls are TRBV10-3 and TRBJ2-3, with 7 bases aligning to TRBD2. The CDR3 extends over 15 amino acids. Germline assignment: CDR1 ENHRY and CDR2 SYGVKD. The ends lost 11 bases at V and 2 bases at J; junction bases unmatched: 13. The CDR3 is CAAARGGADTDTQYF. For the CDR3, the DNA is TGTGCCGCAGCGAGGGGAGGGGCGGACACAGATACGCAGTATTTT.

The chain combines TRBV7-9 with TRBJ2-2, with TRBD2 identical over 7 bases. Germline trimming cut 6 bases from V and 7 bases from J; bases unmatched to any gene: 11. Germline V lookup: CDR1 SEHNR, CDR2 FQNEAQ (reference sequence). This CDR3 contains 15 residues. DNA for the CDR3: TGTGCCAGCAGACTAGCGACCCACAAGGGCGGGGAGCTGTTTTTT. Translating gives CASRLATHKGGELFF.

The rearrangement uses TRBV29-1 and TRBJ1-1; TRBD1 might be the D (5 bases). This CDR3 spans 13 amino acids. Trimming pared 6 bases from V and 4 bases from J, leaving 15 bases between. The germline gives CDR1 SQVTM, CDR2 ANQGSEA. The DNA for the CDR3 is TGCAGCGTCCGGGTTCCCGGGGGCACTGAAGCTTTCTTT. It is translated as CSVRVPGGTEAFF. Supplemented by reference TRBV29-1 and TRBJ1-1, the full variable domain reads SAVISQKPSRDICQRGTSLTIQCQVDSQVTMMFWYRQQPGQSLTLIATANQGSEATYESGFVIDKFPISRPNLTFSTLTVSNMSPEDSSIYLCSVRVPGGTEAFFGQGTRLTVV.

The V and J genes are TRBV12-3 or TRBV12-4 and TRBJ2-3; D is possibly TRBD2 (5 bases). The CDR3 loop spans 13 amino acids. V lost 1 base and J 8 bases, leaving 10 bases between the germline ends. In DNA form, the CDR3 reads TGTGCCAGCAGTTTAGGGGCAGCGGTTACGCAGTATTTT. Translated, it gives CASSLGAAVTQYF.

The chain links TRBV2 to TRBJ2-5; 7 nucleotides line up with TRBD1. This CDR3 spans 14 amino acids. V was clipped by 10 bases and J by 4 bases; unmatched bases: 12. Germline CDR1 and CDR2: SNHLY and FYNNEI. CDR3: CATEGARASETQYF. Written as DNA, the CDR3 is TGTGCCACTGAGGGGGCTAGAGCCTCAGAGACCCAGTACTTC. The full variable domain, completed using reference TRBV2 and TRBJ2-5, is EPEVTQTPSHQVTQMGQEVILRCVPISNHLYFYWYRQILGQKVEFLVSFYNNEISEKSEIFDDQFSVERPDGSNFTLKIRSTKLEDSAMYFCATEGARASETQYFGPGTRLLVL.

V is TRBV6-5 and J is TRBJ2-7; 8 bases match TRBD1. V dropped 6 bases and J dropped 2; count of bases not matched to a gene: 6. CDR1 MNHEY and CDR2 SVGAGI come from the germline V gene. The CDR3 is 14 amino acids. CDR3 sequence reads: CASRRTGTTYEQYF. The CDR3 DNA sequence: TGTGCCAGCAGGCGGACAGGGACCACCTACGAGCAGTACTTC.

The chain has TRBV6-5 and TRBJ1-4, with D possibly being TRBD1 (5 bases). Germline CDR1 is MNHEY and CDR2 is SVGAGI. The length of the CDR3 is 15 residues. V was pared by 0 bases and J by 8 bases, with 13 bases between. In DNA, the CDR3 is TGTGCCAGCAGTTACTCGCAGGGTGGTGGAGAAAAACTGTTTTTT. It yields the protein CASSYSQGGGEKLFF.

This sequence joins TRBV5-1 and TRBJ2-1; 8 nucleotides agree with TRBD2. From germline, CDR1 is SGHRS and CDR2 YFSETQ. The length of the CDR3 is 16 residues. Losses at the gene ends were 2 bases for V and 10 bases for J; bases not matched to a gene: 14. The chain's CDR3 is CASSFSAGGYIGEQFF. The DNA for the CDR3 is TGCGCCAGCAGCTTTTCCGCGGGGGGATACATCGGGGAGCAGTTCTTC.

This clone is a singleton in its sample. The CDR3 region is CASSSLAGGLGYEQYF. The CDR3 coding sequence is TGCGCCAGCAGCTCGCTGGCGGGGGGGCTCGGATACGAGCAGTACTTC. The chain has TRBV5-1 and TRBJ2-7, with TRBD2 identical over 9 bases. Trimming took 3 bases from V and 4 from J; bases not matched to a gene: 11. Germline V CDR1 and CDR2: SGHRS, YFSETQ. This CDR3 comprises 16 residues.

V is TRBV7-6 and J is TRBJ2-1; TRBD2 matches at 9 bases. The ends lost 1 base at V and 6 bases at J; junction bases unmatched: 4. Germline values: CDR1 SGHVS, CDR2 FNYEAQ. The CDR3 totals 15 residues. Here the CDR3 reads CASSLVAGGPNEQFF. The CDR3 nucleotides are TGTGCCAGCAGCTTAGTGGCGGGGGGGCCCAATGAGCAGTTCTTC.

J is TRBJ1-2 and V is TRBV19; unclear D gene. The CDR3 is 12 residues long. Deletions cut 4 bases from V and 1 base from J, with 4 bases between. CDR1 is LNHDA and CDR2 is SQIVND in the germline V gene (reference sequence). The CDR3 DNA reads TGTGCCAGTAGTAACTATAACTATGGCTACACCTTC. It is translated as CASSNYNYGYTF.

Only one count was recorded for this clone. This chain links TRBV6-5 with TRBJ2-5, with D perhaps matching TRBD2 (5 bases). Germline V CDR1 and CDR2: MNHEY, SVGAGI. V lost 7 bases to trimming and J lost 5 bases, with 14 bases between them. The CDR3 runs 13 residues. The CDR3 region is CASTSGGVETQYF. For the CDR3, the DNA is TGTGCCAGCACATCAGGAGGCGTGGAGACCCAGTACTTC.

The table lists this clone with a count of one. CDR3 sequence: CASSFRDTSTDTQYF. Here the CDR3 DNA reads TGTGCCAGCAGTTTCCGGGATACTAGCACAGATACGCAGTATTTT. The chain employs TRBV6-5 and TRBJ2-3; D may be TRBD2 (5 bases). CDR1 MNHEY and CDR2 SVGAGI come from the germline V gene. V lost 4 bases and J 0 bases, leaving 11 bases between the germline ends. This CDR3 has 15 residues.

The chain uses TRBV3-1 (or the pseudogene TRBV3-2) and TRBJ2-1, with 7 bases aligning to TRBD1. CDR3 length: 20 amino acids. Germline lookup yields CDR1 LGHDT and CDR2 YNNKEL (reference sequence). After removal of 1 base from V and 5 bases from J, the junction contained 20 bases not matched to a gene. Here the CDR3 DNA reads TGTGCCAGCAGCCAAGTTAAAGTAGGGGGACAGAGATTGGGTAACAATGAGCAGTTCTTC. This gives the protein CASSQVKVGGQRLGNNEQFF.